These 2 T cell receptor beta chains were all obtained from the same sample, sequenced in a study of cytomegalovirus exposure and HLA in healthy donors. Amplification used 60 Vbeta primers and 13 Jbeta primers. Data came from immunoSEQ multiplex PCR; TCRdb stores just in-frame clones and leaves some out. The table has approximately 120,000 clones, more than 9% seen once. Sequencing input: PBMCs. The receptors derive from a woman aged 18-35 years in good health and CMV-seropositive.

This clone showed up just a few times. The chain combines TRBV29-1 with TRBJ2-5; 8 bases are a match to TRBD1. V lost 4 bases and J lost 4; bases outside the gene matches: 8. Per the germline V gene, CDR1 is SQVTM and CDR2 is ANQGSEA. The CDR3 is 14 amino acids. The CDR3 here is CSVVGGRGRETQYF. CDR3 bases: TGCAGCGTTGTAGGGGGCAGGGGGCGAGAGACCCAGTACTTC.

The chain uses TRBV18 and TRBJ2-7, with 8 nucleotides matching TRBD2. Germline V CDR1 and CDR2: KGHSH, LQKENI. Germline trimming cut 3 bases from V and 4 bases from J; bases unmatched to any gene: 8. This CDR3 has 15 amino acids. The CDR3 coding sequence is TGTGCCAGCTCACCTGGCACGGGAGGGAAGTACGAGCAGTACTTC. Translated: CASSPGTGGKYEQYF.